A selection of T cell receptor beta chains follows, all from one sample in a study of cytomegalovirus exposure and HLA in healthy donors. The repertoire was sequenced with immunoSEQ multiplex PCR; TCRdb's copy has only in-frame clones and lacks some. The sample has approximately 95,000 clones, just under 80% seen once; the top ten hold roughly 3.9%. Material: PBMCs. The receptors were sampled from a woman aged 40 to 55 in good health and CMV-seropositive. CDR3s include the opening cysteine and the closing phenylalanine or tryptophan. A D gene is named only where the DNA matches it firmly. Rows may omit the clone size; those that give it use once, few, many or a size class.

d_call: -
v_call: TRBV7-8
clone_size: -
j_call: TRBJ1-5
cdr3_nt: TGTGCCAGCAGCTTAGCGCAACAGGGAACGCAGCCCCAGCATTTT
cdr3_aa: CASSLAQQGTQPQHF

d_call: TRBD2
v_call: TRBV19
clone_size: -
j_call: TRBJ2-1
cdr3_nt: TGTGCCAGTCAGAGACTAGCGGGGTACAATGAGCAGTTCTTC
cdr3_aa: CASQRLAGYNEQFF

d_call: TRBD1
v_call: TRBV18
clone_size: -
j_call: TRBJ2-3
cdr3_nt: TGTGCCAGCTCACCAGGGGGACAGGCGGATACGCAGTATTTT
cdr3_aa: CASSPGGQADTQYF

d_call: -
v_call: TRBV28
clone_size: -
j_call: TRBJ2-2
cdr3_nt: TGTGCCAGCAGGGGCGCGGGGAACACCGGGGAGCTGTTTTTT
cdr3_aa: CASRGAGNTGELFF

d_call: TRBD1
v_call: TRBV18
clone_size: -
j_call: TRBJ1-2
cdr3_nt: TGTGCCAGCTCACCGTATGAGCCCCGGGACAGGGAAGGCTACACCTTC
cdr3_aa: CASSPYEPRDREGYTF

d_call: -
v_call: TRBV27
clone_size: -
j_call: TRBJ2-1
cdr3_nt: TGTGCCGGCAGTTTGGCTTTGCTAGACTCCTACAATGAGCAGTTCTTC
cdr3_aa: CAGSLALLDSYNEQFF

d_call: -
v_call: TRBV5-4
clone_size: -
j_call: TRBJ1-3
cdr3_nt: TGTGCCAGCAGCTTGTTCATGGGGCAAAGTACTGGCTCTGGAAACACCATATATTTT
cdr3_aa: CASSLFMGQSTGSGNTIYF

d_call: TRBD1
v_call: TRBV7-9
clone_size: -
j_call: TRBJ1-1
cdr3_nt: TGTGCCAGCAGCTTGGGACAGGGATTGAACACTGAAGCTTTCTTT
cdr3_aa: CASSLGQGLNTEAFF

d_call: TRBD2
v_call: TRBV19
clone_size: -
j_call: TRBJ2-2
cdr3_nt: TGTGCCAGTAGTATCAATAGCGGGAGCAGGGCCACCGGGGAGCTGTTTTTT
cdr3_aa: CASSINSGSRATGELFF

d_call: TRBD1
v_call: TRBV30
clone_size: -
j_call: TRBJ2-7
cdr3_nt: TGTGCCTGGAGGCGGACAGGGGGGAACTACGAGCAGTACTTC
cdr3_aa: CAWRRTGGNYEQYF

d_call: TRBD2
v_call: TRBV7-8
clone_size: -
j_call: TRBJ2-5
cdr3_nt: TGTGCCAGCAGCCCAGGGACTAGCGGGCTTTTAGTTCAGACCCAGTACTTC
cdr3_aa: CASSPGTSGLLVQTQYF

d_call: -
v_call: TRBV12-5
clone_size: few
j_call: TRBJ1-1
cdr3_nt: TGTGCTAGTGCCTGGGGACAGAACACTGAAGCTTTCTTT
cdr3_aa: CASAWGQNTEAFF

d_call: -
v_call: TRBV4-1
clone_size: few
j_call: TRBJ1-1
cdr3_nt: TGCGCCAGCAGCCAAGTTGGGGCATTGAACACTGAAGCTTTCTTT
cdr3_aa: CASSQVGALNTEAFF

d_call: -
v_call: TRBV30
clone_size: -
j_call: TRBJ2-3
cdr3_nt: TGTGCCTGGAGTCGAGTAAATACGCAGTATTTT
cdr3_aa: CAWSRVNTQYF

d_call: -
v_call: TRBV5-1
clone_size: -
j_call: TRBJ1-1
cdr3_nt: TGCGCCAACAGCTTCCAGGGTAACACTGAAGCTTTCTTT
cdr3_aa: CANSFQGNTEAFF

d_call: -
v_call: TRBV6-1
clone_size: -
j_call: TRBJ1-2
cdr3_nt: TGTGCCAGCAGTCCCGCCCAGGGACACATCTATGGCTACACCTTC
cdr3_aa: CASSPAQGHIYGYTF

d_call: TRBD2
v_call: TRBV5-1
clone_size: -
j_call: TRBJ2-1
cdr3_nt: TGCGCCAGCAGCTGGACTAGCGGGGTGACCAATGAGCAGTTCTTC
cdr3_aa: CASSWTSGVTNEQFF

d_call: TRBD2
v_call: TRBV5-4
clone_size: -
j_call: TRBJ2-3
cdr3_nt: TGTGCCACTAGCGGGAGGGGGAGCACAGATACGCAGTATTTT
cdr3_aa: CATSGRGSTDTQYF

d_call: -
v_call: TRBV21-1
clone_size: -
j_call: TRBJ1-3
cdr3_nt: TGTGCCAGCAGGATCAGGGGGCCTGGAAACACCATATATTTT
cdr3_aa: CASRIRGPGNTIYF

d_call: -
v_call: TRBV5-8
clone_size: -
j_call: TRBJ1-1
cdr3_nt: TGTGCCAGCAGCTTGGGACCCAGGGGACAACCAAACACTGAAGCTTTCTTT
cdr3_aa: CASSLGPRGQPNTEAFF

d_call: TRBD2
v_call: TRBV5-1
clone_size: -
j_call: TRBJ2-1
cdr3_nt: TGCGCCAGCAGCTCGGGACTAGTTGATGAGTGGCAGTTCTTC
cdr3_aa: CASSSGLVDEWQFF

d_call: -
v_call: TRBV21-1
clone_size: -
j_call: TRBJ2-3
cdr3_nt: TGTGCCAGCAGCAAACGAAGGACTAGCACAGATACGCAGTATTTT
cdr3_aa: CASSKRRTSTDTQYF

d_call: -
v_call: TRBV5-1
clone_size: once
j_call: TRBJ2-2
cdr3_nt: TGCGCCAGCAGCTTGGTTCCTCCCGGGGAGCTGTTTTTT
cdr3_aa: CASSLVPPGELFF

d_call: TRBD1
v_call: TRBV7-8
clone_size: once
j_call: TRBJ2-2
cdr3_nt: TGTGCCAGCAGCACAAGACAGGGGGCCACCGGGGAGCTGTTTTTT
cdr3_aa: CASSTRQGATGELFF

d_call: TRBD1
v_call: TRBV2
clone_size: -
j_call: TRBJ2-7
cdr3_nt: TGTGCCAGCAGAAAGGACAGGGGGTACGAGCAGTACTTC
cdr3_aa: CASRKDRGYEQYF

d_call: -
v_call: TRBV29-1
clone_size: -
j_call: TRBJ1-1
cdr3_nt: TGCAGCGTTGTAGGGGGGGCCACGAACACTGAAGCTTTCTTT
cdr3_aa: CSVVGGATNTEAFF

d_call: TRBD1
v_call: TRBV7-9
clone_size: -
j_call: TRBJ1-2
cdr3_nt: TGTGCCAGCAGCCCCCCGGGACAGGGGTCATACAACTATGGCTACACCTTC
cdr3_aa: CASSPPGQGSYNYGYTF

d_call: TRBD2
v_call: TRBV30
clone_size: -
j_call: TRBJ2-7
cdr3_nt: TGTGCCTGGAGTGTTTCTAGCGGGATATACGAGCAGTACTTC
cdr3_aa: CAWSVSSGIYEQYF

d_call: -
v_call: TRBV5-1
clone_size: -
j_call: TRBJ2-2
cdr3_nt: TGCGCCAGCAGCTTGGCGGGTTATGGGAACACCGGGGAGCTGTTTTTT
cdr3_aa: CASSLAGYGNTGELFF

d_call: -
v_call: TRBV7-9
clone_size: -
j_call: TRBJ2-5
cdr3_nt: TGTGCCAGCAGCTACGGGGAAGACATCCAAGAGACCCAGTACTTC
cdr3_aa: CASSYGEDIQETQYF

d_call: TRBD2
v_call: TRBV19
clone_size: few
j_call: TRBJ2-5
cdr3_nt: TGTGCCAGTAGCCCGCTAGCGGGATCTTTGACCCAGTACTTC
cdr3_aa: CASSPLAGSLTQYF

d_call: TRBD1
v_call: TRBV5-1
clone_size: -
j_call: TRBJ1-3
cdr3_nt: TGCGCCAGCAGCTTCCAGGGACAGGGACCAAACACCATATATTTT
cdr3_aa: CASSFQGQGPNTIYF

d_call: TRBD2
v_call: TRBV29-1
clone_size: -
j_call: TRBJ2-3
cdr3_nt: TGCAGCCACTTAGCGGGAGATACGCAGTATTTT
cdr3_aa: CSHLAGDTQYF

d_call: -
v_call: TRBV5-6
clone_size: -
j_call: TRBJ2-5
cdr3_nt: TGTGCCAGCAGCTTCGCCGGGGGAGAGACCCAGTACTTC
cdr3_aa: CASSFAGGETQYF

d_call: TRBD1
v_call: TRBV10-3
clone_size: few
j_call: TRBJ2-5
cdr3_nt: TGTGCCATCAGTGAGTTGAACAGGGGCGAGACCCAGTACTTC
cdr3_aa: CAISELNRGETQYF

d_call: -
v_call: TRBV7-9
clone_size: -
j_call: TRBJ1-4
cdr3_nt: TGTGCCAGCAGCCAGTATAATGAAAAACTGTTTTTT
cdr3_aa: CASSQYNEKLFF

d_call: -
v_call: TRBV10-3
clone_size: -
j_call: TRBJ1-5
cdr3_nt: TGTGCCATCAGTGAGGGCCGCGGAGATCAGCCCCAGCATTTT
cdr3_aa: CAISEGRGDQPQHF

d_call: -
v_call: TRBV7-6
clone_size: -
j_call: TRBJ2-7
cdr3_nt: TGTGCCAGCAGCTTATTGGTGAGCTACGAGCAGTACTTC
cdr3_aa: CASSLLVSYEQYF

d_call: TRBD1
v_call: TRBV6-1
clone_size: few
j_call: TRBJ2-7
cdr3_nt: TGTGCCAGCAGTGGACACGGGACAGCCTACGAGCAGTACTTC
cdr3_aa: CASSGHGTAYEQYF

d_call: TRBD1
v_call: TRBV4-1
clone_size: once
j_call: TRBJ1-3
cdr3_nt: TGCGCCAGCAGCCAGGCCTTGGGACAGGGCGTCTCTGGAAACACCATATATTTT
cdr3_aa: CASSQALGQGVSGNTIYF

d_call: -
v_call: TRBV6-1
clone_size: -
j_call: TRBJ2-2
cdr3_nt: TGTGCCAGCAGTAGCGGCGGAGGAAACACCGGGGAGCTGTTTTTT
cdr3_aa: CASSSGGGNTGELFF

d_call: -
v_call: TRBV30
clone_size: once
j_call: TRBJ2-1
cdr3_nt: TGTGCCTCACCCCTTAGTGGGCTTAGCTCCTACAATGAGCAGTTCTTC
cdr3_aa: CASPLSGLSSYNEQFF

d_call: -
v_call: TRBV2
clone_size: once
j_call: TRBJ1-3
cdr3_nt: TGTGCCATCACCAGGGATGGAAACACCATATATTTT
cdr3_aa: CAITRDGNTIYF

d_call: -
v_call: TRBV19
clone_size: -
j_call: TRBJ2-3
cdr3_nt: TGTGCCAGTAGTAACCCCCCAGCGGCGGATACGCAGTATTTT
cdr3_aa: CASSNPPAADTQYF

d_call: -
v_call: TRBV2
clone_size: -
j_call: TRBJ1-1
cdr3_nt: TGTGCCAGCAACCAGGTGAACACTGAAGCTTTCTTT
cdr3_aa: CASNQVNTEAFF

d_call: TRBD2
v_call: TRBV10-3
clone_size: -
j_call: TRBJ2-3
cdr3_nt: TGTGCCATCAGCGGGACTAGCGGAAGCACAGATACGCAGTATTTT
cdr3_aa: CAISGTSGSTDTQYF

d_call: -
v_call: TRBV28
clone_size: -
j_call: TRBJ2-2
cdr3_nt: TGTGCCAGCAGTTTAGGGCTCTCTCAAACCGGGGAGCTGTTTTTT
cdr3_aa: CASSLGLSQTGELFF

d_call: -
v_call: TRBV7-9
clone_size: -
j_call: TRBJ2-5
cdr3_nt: TGTGCCAGCAGCTTAGGGGTAGCGGCCCAAGAGACCCAGTACTTC
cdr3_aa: CASSLGVAAQETQYF

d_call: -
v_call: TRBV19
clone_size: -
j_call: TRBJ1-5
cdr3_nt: TGTGCCAGTAATCAGGGGTCTCGGGGGGCCCAGCATTTT
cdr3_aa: CASNQGSRGAQHF

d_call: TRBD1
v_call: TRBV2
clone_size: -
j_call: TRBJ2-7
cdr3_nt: TGTGCCAGCAGAGAGGGACAGGGGCTCTCCTACGAGCAGTACTTC
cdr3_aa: CASREGQGLSYEQYF

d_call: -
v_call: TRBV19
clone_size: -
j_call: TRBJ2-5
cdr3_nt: TGTGCCAGTGGTCCAGGGCTTGGAGAGACCCAGTACTTC
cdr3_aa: CASGPGLGETQYF

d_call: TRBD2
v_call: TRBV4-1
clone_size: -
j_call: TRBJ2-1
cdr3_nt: TGCGCCAGCAGCCAAGATCGGGGGGGGGCATACTACAATGAGCAGTTCTTC
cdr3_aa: CASSQDRGGAYYNEQFF

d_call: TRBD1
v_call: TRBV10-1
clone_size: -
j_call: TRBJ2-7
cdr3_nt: TGCGCCAGCACCCCGACAGGGAACTACGAGCAGTACTTC
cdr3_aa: CASTPTGNYEQYF

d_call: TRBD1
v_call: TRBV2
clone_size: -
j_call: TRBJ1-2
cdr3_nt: TGTGCCAGCAGTCCCGGACAGGGAGGTGGCTACACCTTC
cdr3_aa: CASSPGQGGGYTF